These T cell receptor beta chains were read from a single sample in a study of Ad26.COV2.S vaccination and SARS-CoV-2 variants. The protocol was immunoSEQ multiplex PCR, while the TCRdb copy is restricted to in-frame clones and leaves out a portion. The data contain about 680,000 clones, 80% to 90% of them singletons. The sample was peripheral blood, taken in a trial of Ad26.COV2.S vaccine versus placebo. Receptors originate from a person aged 18 to 65 who received the Ad26.COV2.S COVID-19 vaccine or a placebo. Both conserved end residues are part of each CDR3. The order of the fields is V gene, clone size, D gene, J gene, CDR3 DNA, CDR3 protein. A D gene is named only where the DNA matches it firmly. Clone size, where shown, is once, few, many, or a class for clones that have expanded.

TRBV6-2/TRBV6-3	once	-	TRBJ2-1	TGTGCCAGCAGTTACTTACTCTCCTACAATGAGCAGTTCTTC	CASSYLLSYNEQFF
TRBV18	-	-	TRBJ2-3	TGTGCCAGCTCACCGATACTGGAGAAACAAGATACGCAGTATTTT	CASSPILEKQDTQYF
TRBV4-3	-	-	TRBJ1-1	TGCGCCAGCAGCCAAGATCCGGGACCCAACACTGAAGCTTTCTTT	CASSQDPGPNTEAFF
TRBV30	-	TRBD2	TRBJ2-1	TGTGCCTGGAGCCGTTGGAGAGTAGCTAGCGGGGACTACAATGAGCAGTTCTTC	CAWSRWRVASGDYNEQFF
TRBV24-1	-	-	TRBJ2-3	TGTGCCACCAGTGATTTCCGGGACTTAGATACGCAGTATTTT	CATSDFRDLDTQYF
TRBV19	-	-	TRBJ2-3	TGTGCCAGTGGTAGTTTGGACAGAAGCACAGATACGCAGTATTTT	CASGSLDRSTDTQYF
TRBV10-3	-	-	TRBJ1-4	TGTGCCATCAGTGATCCCCGGGTTGGGGAAAAACTGTTTTTT	CAISDPRVGEKLFF
TRBV4-3	-	TRBD1	TRBJ1-2	TGCGCCAGCAGCCCAAGGACAGGGACATGGGGCTACACCTTC	CASSPRTGTWGYTF
TRBV18	-	-	TRBJ1-5	TGTGCCAGCTCACCACTTGCGGGGGACGGCAATCAGCCCCAGCATTTT	CASSPLAGDGNQPQHF
TRBV5-1	-	TRBD1	TRBJ2-1	TGCGCCAGCAGCTTTGGACAGGGGGTGTTCAATGAGCAGTTCTTC	CASSFGQGVFNEQFF
TRBV3-1/TRBV3-2	-	TRBD1	TRBJ1-6	TGTGCCAGCAGCCCTCGGGACAGGGGAGGACCCCTCCACTTT	CASSPRDRGGPLHF
TRBV6-2/TRBV6-3	few	-	TRBJ2-2	TGTGCCAGCAGTTACTCGCAGACCGGGGAGCTGTTTTTT	CASSYSQTGELFF
TRBV5-6	-	TRBD1	TRBJ1-2	TGTGCCAGCAGCTTGTACGCGGGACAGGGGACGCGTAACACCTTC	CASSLYAGQGTRNTF
TRBV14	-	-	TRBJ1-1	TGTGCCAGCAGCCAAGATCTTGGCAGGGTGAACACTGAAGCTTTCTTT	CASSQDLGRVNTEAFF
TRBV15	-	-	TRBJ1-3	TGTGCCACCAGCAGAATCCGGCCGTCTGGAAACACCATATATTTT	CATSRIRPSGNTIYF
TRBV7-6	-	-	TRBJ2-4	TGTGCCAGCAGCTTAGATCCAGGGGCCAAAAACATTCAGTACTTC	CASSLDPGAKNIQYF
TRBV24-1	-	-	TRBJ2-5	TGTGCCCGACCAGGGCCAGTAAGTGAGACCCAGTACTTC	CARPGPVSETQYF
TRBV5-1	-	TRBD2	TRBJ2-3	TGCGCCAGCAGCTGGGGTCCGGGACTAGGGGTTGGAGATACGCAGTATTTT	CASSWGPGLGVGDTQYF
TRBV18	-	-	TRBJ2-5	TGTGCCAGCTCACCAGTACCCAGCCAAGAGACCCAGTACTTC	CASSPVPSQETQYF
TRBV7-9	few	TRBD2	TRBJ2-7	TGTGCCAGCAGCCACTCGGGACTAGCGGACCACGAGCAGTACTTC	CASSHSGLADHEQYF
TRBV24-1	-	-	TRBJ2-3	TGTGCCACCGCCCTGGGTACAGATACGCAGTATTTT	CATALGTDTQYF
TRBV5-4	-	TRBD1	TRBJ1-2	TGTGCCAGCAGCTACCAGGGACAGGCAAACTATGGCTACACCTTC	CASSYQGQANYGYTF
TRBV7-9	-	-	TRBJ1-3	TGTGCCAGCAGCTTACGGCGGGGAAGGGATGGAAACACCATATATTTT	CASSLRRGRDGNTIYF
TRBV4-3	once	-	TRBJ1-2	TGCGCCAGCAGCCAAGGGAGGGTGACAGGCAATAACTATGGCTACACCTTC	CASSQGRVTGNNYGYTF
TRBV7-8	once	-	TRBJ2-3	TGTGCCAGCAGCCCCGTCCAGGGCCGTAGAGATACGCAGTATTTT	CASSPVQGRRDTQYF
TRBV5-6	-	TRBD2	TRBJ2-1	TGTGCCAGCAACCGGGTCAAAAGGCTAGCGGACCTCAATGAGCAGTTCTTC	CASNRVKRLADLNEQFF
TRBV11-1	-	-	TRBJ2-3	TGTGCCAGCAGACAACAGGGTGGGGATACGCAGTATTTT	CASRQQGGDTQYF
TRBV10-1	-	-	TRBJ2-7	TGCGCCAGCAGTGAGGGGTGGTTTGGCGAGCAGTACTTC	CASSEGWFGEQYF
TRBV25-1	once	TRBD1	TRBJ2-1	TGTGCCAGCAGTGGGGGACAGCTGCTGTACAATGAGCAGTTCTTC	CASSGGQLLYNEQFF
TRBV20-1	-	TRBD1	TRBJ2-3	TGCAGTGCTAGTGCGCCGGGACAGGGGGTAGATACGCAGTATTTT	CSASAPGQGVDTQYF
TRBV6-5	-	-	TRBJ1-1	TGTGCCAGCATGGTATGGGTGAACACTGAAGCTTTCTTT	CASMVWVNTEAFF
TRBV24-1	once	TRBD1	TRBJ1-5	TGTGCCACCGCTGGACAGGGGGCAGATCAGCCCCAGCATTTT	CATAGQGADQPQHF
TRBV23-1	-	TRBD2	TRBJ2-1	TGCGCCAGCAGTCAACGATCACTAGCGGTCACCTACAATGAGCAGTTCTTC	CASSQRSLAVTYNEQFF
TRBV21-1	-	-	TRBJ1-6	TGTGCCAGCAGCAAAACAGACAGGGCCAAGAGCTCCTATAATTCACCCCTCCACTTT	CASSKTDRAKSSYNSPLHF
TRBV27	-	-	TRBJ1-1	TGTGCCAGCAGAGTAATCATGAACACTGAAGCTTTCTTT	CASRVIMNTEAFF
TRBV10-2	-	TRBD1	TRBJ2-7	TGCGCCAGCAGTATAATGGGACAGGGGGTTGCCTACGAGCAGTACTTC	CASSIMGQGVAYEQYF
TRBV7-2	-	-	TRBJ1-6	TGTGCCAGCAGGAATAGGGTCGGCTCCTATAATTCACCCCTCCACTTT	CASRNRVGSYNSPLHF
TRBV27	-	-	TRBJ2-7	TGTGCCAGCAGTTTGGGGGGGGCTGTCTATCAGTACTTC	CASSLGGAVYQYF
TRBV21-1	-	-	TRBJ1-6	TGTGCCAACCGGGACGGGGGTAGGGCCCTCCACTTT	CANRDGGRALHF
TRBV9	-	-	TRBJ2-3	TGTGCCAGCAGCACAGCCCGCACAGATACGCAGTATTTT	CASSTARTDTQYF
TRBV5-3	-	-	TRBJ1-3	TGTGCCAGAAGCGTGGGCCGGGGAGGAAACACCATATATTTT	CARSVGRGGNTIYF
TRBV20-1	-	TRBD2	TRBJ2-7	TGCAGTGCTAGTACTAGCGGGGGGGCCAGGGAGCAGTACTTC	CSASTSGGAREQYF
TRBV12-3/TRBV12-4	-	-	TRBJ1-3	TGTGCCAGCAGCCCCGGGGGAACCATATATTTT	CASSPGGTIYF
TRBV18	-	-	TRBJ2-1	TGTGCCAGCTCACCATTCGAGGGAACCGGGCGGGTCCCGGACAATGAGCAGTTCTTC	CASSPFEGTGRVPDNEQFF
TRBV5-1	-	TRBD1	TRBJ2-7	TGCGCCAGCAGCTTGGGGGCAGGGGGCTCCGACGAGCAGTACTTC	CASSLGAGGSDEQYF
TRBV4-2	-	TRBD2	TRBJ2-7	TGTGCCAGCAGCCAAAAGCCCATAGCGGGAGAACCTTTGCCCTACGAGCAGTACTTC	CASSQKPIAGEPLPYEQYF
TRBV4-1	-	TRBD1	TRBJ2-7	TGCGCCAGCAGCCTAAGATGGACAGGGCCCTACGAGCAGTACTTC	CASSLRWTGPYEQYF
TRBV6-5	-	TRBD1	TRBJ1-1	TGTGCCAGCAGTTACACAGGGGGCGGGACTGAAGCTTTCTTT	CASSYTGGGTEAFF
TRBV2	few	TRBD2	TRBJ2-7	TGTGCCAGTTCGGGGGGAGGTGGCCCCTACGAGCAGTACTTC	CASSGGGGPYEQYF
TRBV5-4	once	TRBD2	TRBJ2-7	TGTGCCAGCAGAATGGGACTAGCGGGAGAGGCCTACGAGCAGTACTTC	CASRMGLAGEAYEQYF
TRBV30	-	-	TRBJ1-1	TGTGCCTGGCTGGGGGTCATGAACACTGAAGCTTTCTTT	CAWLGVMNTEAFF
TRBV12-3/TRBV12-4	-	-	TRBJ2-1	TGTGCCAGCAGTTTAGTTGGGATTGAGCAGTTCTTC	CASSLVGIEQFF
TRBV6-2/TRBV6-3	-	-	TRBJ2-1	TGTGCCAGCAGTTTGGCCTGGGGATCCTACAATGAGCAGTTCTTC	CASSLAWGSYNEQFF